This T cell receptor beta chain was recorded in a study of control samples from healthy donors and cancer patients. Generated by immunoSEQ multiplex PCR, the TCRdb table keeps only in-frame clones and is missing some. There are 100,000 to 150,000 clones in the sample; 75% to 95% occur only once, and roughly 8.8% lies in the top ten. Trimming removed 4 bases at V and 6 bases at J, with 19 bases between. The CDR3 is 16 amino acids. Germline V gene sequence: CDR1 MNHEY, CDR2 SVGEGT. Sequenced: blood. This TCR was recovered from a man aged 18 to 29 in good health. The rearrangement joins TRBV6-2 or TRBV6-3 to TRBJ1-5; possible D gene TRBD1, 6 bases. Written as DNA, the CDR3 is TGTGCCAGCAGTTCTAGACAGGAGTGGGGGGGTCAGCCCCAGCATTTT. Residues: CASSSRQEWGGQPQHF.